A single sample is the source of the 5 T cell receptor beta chains below, sequenced in a study of post-analysis software for immune sequencing data. Findings and limits, study-wide: TRBV segments more frequent in patients than in controls numbered several and included TRBV5-6, TRBV5-1 and TRBV20-1.

Presence of unique molecular identifiers characterized the TCR beta cDNA libraries. TCRdb itself ran the PCR reads through MiXCR, one entry per CDR3 protein. In the table there are some 240,000 distinct CDR3 sequences, 30% to 45% of which are singletons. What these receptors recognize is not known. The sequenced material came from blood. These receptors originate from a girl aged 10 to 17 with multiple sclerosis.

V and J are TRBV6-1 and TRBJ2-2, with 10 nucleotides matching TRBD2. Trimming took 5 bases from V and 7 from J; bases not matched to a gene: 16. CDR3 length: 18 amino acids. Germline V gene data show CDR1 as MNHNS and CDR2 as SASEGT. In DNA, the CDR3 is TGTGCCAGCAGTCGAGTTATCCCGGCTAGCGGGGGCGGCGGGGAGCTGTTTTTT. Its protein product is CASSRVIPASGGGGELFF.

Many counts were recorded for this clonotype. The chain employs TRBV6-1 and TRBJ1-1; unclear D gene. Germline V gene data show CDR1 as MNHNS and CDR2 as SASEGT. Deletions cut 6 bases from V and 2 bases from J, with 16 bases between. CDR3 size: 15 residues. This CDR3 reads CASSLRGEGNTEAFF. CDR3 coding DNA: TGTGCCAGCAGCCTCCGCGGGGAGGGAAACACTGAAGCTTTCTTT.

This clonotype was counted only a few times. This sequence joins TRBV2 and TRBJ1-2; maybe TRBD1 (5 bases). Trimming removed 8 bases at V and 3 bases at J, with 13 bases between. The CDR3 loop spans 13 amino acids. Germline V lookup: CDR1 SNHLY, CDR2 FYNNEI. CDR3 in amino acids: CASRETVYYGYTF. The DNA of the CDR3 is TGTGCCAGCCGAGAGACAGTATACTATGGCTACACCTTC.

There are a few counts of this clonotype. For the CDR3, the DNA is TGCGCCAGCAGCTTGGAAGGCCGGTACGAGCAGTACTTC. Protein product: CASSLEGRYEQYF. V gene TRBV5-1 combines with J gene TRBJ2-7; no definite D call. Germline CDR1 is SGHRS and CDR2 is YFSETQ. V lost 0 bases and J 4 bases, leaving 8 bases between the germline ends. This CDR3 has 13 residues.

This clonotype showed up many times. The CDR3 spells CSAAPSNQPQHF. Written as DNA, the CDR3 is TGCAGTGCGGCGCCAAGCAATCAGCCCCAGCATTTT. The chain has TRBV20-1 and TRBJ1-5; D remains ambiguous. Germline V CDR1 and CDR2: DFQATT, SNEGSKA (reference sequence). The CDR3 is made up of 12 amino acids. The V end was cut by 6 bases, the J end by 1 base, with 7 bases between.